This passage covers 5 T cell receptor beta chains from one sample sequenced in a study of OX40 agonist ivuxolimab in advanced cancers. Only in-frame clones appear in the TCRdb table, and some are missing; sequencing was by immunoSEQ multiplex PCR. The repertoire consists of about 58,000 clones, with approximately 83% occurring once and the leading ten covering around 1.6%. This specimen consisted of CD4+ or CD8+ T cells sorted from blood, obtained in a trial of the OX40 agonist ivuxolimab. The source is an adult with an advanced solid tumor such as melanoma, head and neck, liver or kidney cancer.

The rearrangement links TRBV7-2 to TRBJ1-1; no clear D gene. This CDR3 is 13 amino acids long. The V end lost 2 bases, the J end lost 3 bases, and 7 bases lay between the germline ends. CDR1 is SGHTA, CDR2 FQGNSA, per germline. The CDR3 region has the DNA TGTGCCAGCAGCTTAACAGTACACACTGAAGCTTTCTTT. As protein: CASSLTVHTEAFF.

The J gene is TRBJ1-2, the V gene TRBV21-1; TRBD1 is the table's D call, not checked against the DNA. TRBV21-1 is noted as a pseudogene. This CDR3 region has 19 residues. In DNA form, the CDR3 reads TGTGCCAGCAGCAAAGGACCGGGACAGGGGACACCTGTGAACTATGGCTACACCTTC. Amino acid sequence: CASSKGPGQGTPVNYGYTF.

This clone has a handful of counts. This chain links TRBV7-2 with TRBJ1-1; no definite D call. V shed 8 bases and J shed 0 bases, with 7 bases lying between them. The germline gives CDR1 SGHTA, CDR2 FQGNSA. This CDR3 spans 12 amino acids. CDR3 DNA sequence: TGTGCCAGCCTCGGTATGAACACTGAAGCTTTCTTT. Encoded protein: CASLGMNTEAFF.

The chain couples TRBV4-3 to TRBJ1-6; D remains unclear. The CDR3 is made up of 13 amino acids. The V gene's germline CDR1 is LGHNA and CDR2 YSLEER. The V gene lost 2 bases and the J gene lost 11 bases, with 10 bases spanning the gap. The DNA for the CDR3 is TGCGCCAGCAGCCAAACCATCCTTGCACCCCTCCACTTT. It yields the protein CASSQTILAPLHF.

The chain joins TRBV7-9 to TRBJ2-6; 7 positions match TRBD1. V shed 5 bases, J shed 0 bases, and the junction held 7 bases outside the gene matches. CDR1 SEHNR and CDR2 FQNEAQ come from the germline V gene (reference sequence). The CDR3 totals 17 residues. The CDR3 DNA reads as TGTGCCAGCAGCGAACGACAGGGTTCCTCTGGGGCCAACGTCCTGACTTTC. It yields the protein CASSERQGSSGANVLTF.